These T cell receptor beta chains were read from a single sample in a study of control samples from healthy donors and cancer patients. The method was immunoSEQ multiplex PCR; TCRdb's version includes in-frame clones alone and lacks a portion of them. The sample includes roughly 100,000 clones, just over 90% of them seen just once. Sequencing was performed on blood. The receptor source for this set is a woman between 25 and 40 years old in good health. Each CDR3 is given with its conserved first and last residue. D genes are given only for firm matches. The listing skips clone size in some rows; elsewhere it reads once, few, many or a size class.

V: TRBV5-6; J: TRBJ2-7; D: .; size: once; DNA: TGTGCCAGCAGCCTATGGACCTTGCGGTACGAGCAGTACTTC; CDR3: CASSLWTLRYEQYF
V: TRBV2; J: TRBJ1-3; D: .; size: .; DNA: TGTGCCAGCAGTGATACAGCCGCTGGAAACACCATATATTTT; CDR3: CASSDTAAGNTIYF
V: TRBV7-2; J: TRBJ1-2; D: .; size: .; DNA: TGTGCCAGCAGCTTAGTCAGGGGCGGAGGCTACACCTTC; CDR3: CASSLVRGGGYTF
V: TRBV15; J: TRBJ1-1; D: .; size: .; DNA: TGTGCCACCAGCATCACGGACCCGCCGATCGGTGAAGCTTTCTTT; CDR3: CATSITDPPIGEAFF
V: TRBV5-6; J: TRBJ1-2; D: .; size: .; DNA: TGTGCCAGCAGCTTCGCAGCCACCTATGGCTACACCTTC; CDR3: CASSFAATYGYTF
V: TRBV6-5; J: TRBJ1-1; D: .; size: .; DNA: TGTGCCAGCAGTTGGAGAGTAGACACTGAAGCTTTCTTT; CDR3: CASSWRVDTEAFF
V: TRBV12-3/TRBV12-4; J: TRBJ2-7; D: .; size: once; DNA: TGTGCCAGCAGTTTAAACGGCGCCTACGAGCAGTACTTC; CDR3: CASSLNGAYEQYF
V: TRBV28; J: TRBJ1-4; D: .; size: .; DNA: TGTGCCAGCAGCCCCAATGAAAAACTGTTTTTT; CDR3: CASSPNEKLFF
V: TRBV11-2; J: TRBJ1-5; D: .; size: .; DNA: TGTGCCAGCAGCCCGACTATGGGAAACAATCAGCCCCAGCATTTT; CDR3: CASSPTMGNNQPQHF
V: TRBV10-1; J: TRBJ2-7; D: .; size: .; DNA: TGCGCCAGCAGTGAAGCGGGTATGAGCTCCTACGAGCAGTACTTC; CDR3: CASSEAGMSSYEQYF
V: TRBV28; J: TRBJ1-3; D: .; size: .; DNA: TGTGCCAGCAGTCTCTCACACATCAGCTCTGGAAACACCATATATTTT; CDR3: CASSLSHISSGNTIYF
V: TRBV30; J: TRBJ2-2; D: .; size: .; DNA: TGTGCCATAAGCGAGAACACCGGGGAGCTGTTTTTT; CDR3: CAISENTGELFF
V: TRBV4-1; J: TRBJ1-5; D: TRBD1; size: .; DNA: TGCGCCAGCAGAGTAACAGGGGGCTCTAGCAATCAGCCCCAGCATTTT; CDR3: CASRVTGGSSNQPQHF
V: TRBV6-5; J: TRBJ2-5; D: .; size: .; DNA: TGTGCCAGCAGACAGCTCATAGAGACCCAGTACTTC; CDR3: CASRQLIETQYF
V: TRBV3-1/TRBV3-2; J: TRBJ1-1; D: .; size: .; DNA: TGTGCCAGCAGCGAAGGTTACGGGAACACTGAAGCTTTCTTT; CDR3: CASSEGYGNTEAFF
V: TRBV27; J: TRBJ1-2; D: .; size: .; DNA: TGTGCCAGCAGTATAAGGGCAGTTAACTATGGCTACACCTTC; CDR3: CASSIRAVNYGYTF
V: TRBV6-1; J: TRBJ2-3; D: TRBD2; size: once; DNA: TGTGCCAGCAGTGTAGGACTAGCGGGAGATGTTGTAGATACGCAGTATTTT; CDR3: CASSVGLAGDVVDTQYF
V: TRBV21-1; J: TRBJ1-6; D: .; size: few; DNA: TGTGCCAGCAACGCACAGGGAACCTATAATTCACCCCTCCACTTT; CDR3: CASNAQGTYNSPLHF
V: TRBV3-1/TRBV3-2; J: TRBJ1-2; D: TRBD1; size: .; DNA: TGTGCCAGCAGCCCAAGCCCACGACAGGGGGCGCCGAACTATGGCTACACCTTC; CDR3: CASSPSPRQGAPNYGYTF
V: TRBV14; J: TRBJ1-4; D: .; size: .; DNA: TGTGCCAGCAGCCCCCATATCGGGGCCCAGAGTGAAAAACTGTTTTTT; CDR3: CASSPHIGAQSEKLFF
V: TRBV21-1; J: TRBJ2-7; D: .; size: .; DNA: .; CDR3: CASSKVGGGSIYEQYF
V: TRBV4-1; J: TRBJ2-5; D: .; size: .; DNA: TGCGCCAGCAGCCAAGCCTTGACCCAGTACTTC; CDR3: CASSQALTQYF
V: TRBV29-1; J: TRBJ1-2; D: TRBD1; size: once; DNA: TGCAGCGTTGCCCCGACAGGGGGGAGAGGCTACACCTTC; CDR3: CSVAPTGGRGYTF
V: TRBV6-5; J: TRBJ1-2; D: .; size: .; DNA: TGTGCCAGCAGTTATTCCGGGGGTGGTGGCTACACCTTC; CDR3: CASSYSGGGGYTF
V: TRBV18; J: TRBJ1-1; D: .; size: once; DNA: TGTGCCAGCTCACCACAGTCAAACACTGAAGCTTTCTTT; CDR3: CASSPQSNTEAFF
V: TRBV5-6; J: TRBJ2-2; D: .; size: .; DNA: TGTGCCAGCAGCTTGGGGGTTCGCAGGCAGAACACCGGGGAGCTGTTTTTT; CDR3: CASSLGVRRQNTGELFF
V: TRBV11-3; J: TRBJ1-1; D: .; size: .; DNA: TGTGCCAGCAGCTTAGGGGGGGGCAACACTGAAGCTTTCTTT; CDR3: CASSLGGGNTEAFF
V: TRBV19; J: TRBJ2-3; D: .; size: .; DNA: TGTGCCAGATGGCAGGGGCTGACAGATACGCAGTATTTT; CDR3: CARWQGLTDTQYF
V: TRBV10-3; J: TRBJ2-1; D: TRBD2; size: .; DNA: TGTGCCATCAGCTCCTCGGGCGGGGGGGCAAAGGACAATGAGCAGTTCTTC; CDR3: CAISSSGGGAKDNEQFF
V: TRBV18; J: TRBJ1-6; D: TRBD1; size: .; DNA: TGTGCCAGCTCACCGGGGACAGTAAATTCACCCCTCCACTTT; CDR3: CASSPGTVNSPLHF
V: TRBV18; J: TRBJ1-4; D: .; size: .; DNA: TGTGCCAGCTCACCACCGTCCCGGGCTGAAAAACTGTTTTTT; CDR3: CASSPPSRAEKLFF
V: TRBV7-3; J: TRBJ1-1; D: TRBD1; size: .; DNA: TGTGCCAGCAGCAAGACAGGGGGGGGGAACACTGAAGCTTTCTTT; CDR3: CASSKTGGGNTEAFF
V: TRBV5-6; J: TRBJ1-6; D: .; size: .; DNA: TGTGCCAGCAGCCTCCGAGGGGGTTCACCCCTCCACTTT; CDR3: CASSLRGGSPLHF
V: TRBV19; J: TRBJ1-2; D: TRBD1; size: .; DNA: TGTGCCAGTAGTATGGACAGGAGCTTCTATGGCTACACCTTC; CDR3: CASSMDRSFYGYTF
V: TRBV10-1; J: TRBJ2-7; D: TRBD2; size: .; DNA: TGCGCCAGCAGTGATGGAGGGAGCGGGAGAGGTTACGAGCAGTACTTC; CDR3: CASSDGGSGRGYEQYF
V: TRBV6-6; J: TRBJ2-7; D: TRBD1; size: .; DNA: TGTGCCAGCAGCTTAACAGGGGGCGCGTACGAGCAGTACTTC; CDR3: CASSLTGGAYEQYF
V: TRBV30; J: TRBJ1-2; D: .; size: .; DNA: TGTGCCTGGAGTCTCCGGGGCAGGTCTAACTATGGCTACACCTTC; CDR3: CAWSLRGRSNYGYTF
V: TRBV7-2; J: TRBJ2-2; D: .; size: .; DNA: TGTGCCAGCAGCCCGGGGGGGACAGGGAGGACCGGGGAGCTGTTTTTT; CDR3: CASSPGGTGRTGELFF
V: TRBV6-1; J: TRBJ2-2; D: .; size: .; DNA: TGTGCCAGCAGTGAATTTCTGGGAGTAAACACCGGGGAGCTGTTTTTT; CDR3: CASSEFLGVNTGELFF
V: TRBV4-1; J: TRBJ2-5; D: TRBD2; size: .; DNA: TGCGCCAGCAGCCAAGCAGACGGGAGGGGAGAGACCCAGTACTTC; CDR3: CASSQADGRGETQYF
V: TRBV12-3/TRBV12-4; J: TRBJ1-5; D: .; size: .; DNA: TGTGCCAGCAGTTTGTACGGGGATCAGCCCCAGCATTTT; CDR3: CASSLYGDQPQHF
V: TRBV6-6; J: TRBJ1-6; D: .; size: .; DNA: TGTGCCAGCAGTTACTCGGCGACAGATAATTCACCCCTCCACTTT; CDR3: CASSYSATDNSPLHF
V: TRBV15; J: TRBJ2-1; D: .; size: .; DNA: TGTGCCACCAGCTCCAGCTCCTACAATGAGCAGTTCTTC; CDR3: CATSSSSYNEQFF
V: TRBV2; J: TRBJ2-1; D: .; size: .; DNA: TGTGCCAGCAGTGAAGTGGCGCTAAGCTCCTACAATGAGCAGTTCTTC; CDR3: CASSEVALSSYNEQFF
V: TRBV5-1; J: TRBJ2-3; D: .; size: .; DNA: TGCGCCAGCCAACGCTCAATGACTAGCACAGATACGCAGTATTTT; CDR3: CASQRSMTSTDTQYF
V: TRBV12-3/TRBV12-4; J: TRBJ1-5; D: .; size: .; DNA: TGTGCCAGCAGTTTTGGGATCCAGCCCCAGCATTTT; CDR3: CASSFGIQPQHF
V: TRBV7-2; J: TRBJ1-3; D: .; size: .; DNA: TGTGCCAGCAGCCCGGGAATTCACATATATTTT; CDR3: CASSPGIHIYF
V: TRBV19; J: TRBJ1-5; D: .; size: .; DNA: TGTGCCAGTAGTAACTGGGTACGGCAGCCCCAGCATTTT; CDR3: CASSNWVRQPQHF
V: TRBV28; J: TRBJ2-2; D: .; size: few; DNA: TGTGCCAGCAGCCCTATTGGGGTCCTGGACACCGGGGAGCTGTTTTTT; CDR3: CASSPIGVLDTGELFF
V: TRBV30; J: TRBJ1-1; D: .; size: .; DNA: TGTGCCTGGAGTGTAGGGGTGAACACTGAAGCTTTCTTT; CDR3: CAWSVGVNTEAFF
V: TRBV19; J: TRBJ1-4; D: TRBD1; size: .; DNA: TGTGCCAGTAGGGAGGACAGGCTGGCAGAAAAACTGTTTTTT; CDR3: CASREDRLAEKLFF
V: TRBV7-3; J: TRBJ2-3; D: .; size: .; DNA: TGTGCCAGCAGCTTAAGGACGATCACAGATACGCAGTATTTT; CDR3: CASSLRTITDTQYF
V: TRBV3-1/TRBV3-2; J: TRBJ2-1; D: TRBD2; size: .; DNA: TGTGCCAGCAGCCAAGAGGTCTTAGCGGGCTCCTACAATGAGCAGTTCTTC; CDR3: CASSQEVLAGSYNEQFF
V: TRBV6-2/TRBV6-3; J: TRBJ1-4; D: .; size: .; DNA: TGTGCCAGCAGTCACCGGGACCTACTGATTGAAAAACTGTTTTTT; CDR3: CASSHRDLLIEKLFF
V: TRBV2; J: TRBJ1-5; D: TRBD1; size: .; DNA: TGTGCCAGCAGACAGGGGGCCGGCAATCAGCCCCAGCATTTT; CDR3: CASRQGAGNQPQHF